Below, 20 T cell receptor beta chains from the same sample are listed, as sequenced in a study of cytomegalovirus exposure and HLA in healthy donors. Primers for the PCR totalled 60 Vbeta and 13 Jbeta. TCRdb's copy holds only in-frame clones and misses some; the assay was immunoSEQ multiplex PCR. This table has 100,000 to 150,000 clones, roughly 18% appearing once. Sequencing used PBMCs. These TCRs come from a female donor in good health and CMV-seropositive.

This clone was recorded a few times. The chain joins TRBV6-5 to TRBJ1-3; possibly TRBD1 for D (5 bases). Germline V gene data show CDR1 as MNHEY and CDR2 as SVGAGI. V was shortened by 4 bases and J by 2 bases, with 9 bases between the two germline ends. The CDR3 loop spans 14 amino acids. As DNA, the CDR3 is TGTGCCAGCAGTTTATCAGGGACTGGAAACACCATATATTTT. This translates into CASSLSGTGNTIYF.

The table lists this clone with a few counts. J is TRBJ1-3 and V is TRBV5-4, with 10 nucleotides matching TRBD1. The CDR3 runs to 15 residues. After removal of 2 bases from V and 4 bases from J, the junction contained 3 bases not matched to a gene. In germline, CDR1 is SGHNT, CDR2 YYREEE (reference sequence). This chain's CDR3 is CASSFDRGQGNTIYF. In DNA, the CDR3 is TGTGCCAGCAGCTTTGACAGGGGGCAAGGAAACACCATATATTTT.

The sample holds a few counts of this clone. This chain uses TRBV19 with TRBJ2-7, with TRBD2 matching over 10 bases. The CDR3 length is 14 residues. Germline CDR1 is LNHDA and CDR2 is SQIVND (reference sequence). Trimming took 4 bases from V and 6 from J; bases not matched to a gene: 6. The CDR3 protein is CASSTRLAGAEQYF. In DNA form, the CDR3 reads TGTGCCAGTAGTACGCGGCTAGCGGGAGCCGAGCAGTACTTC. Together with reference TRBV19 and TRBJ2-7, the CDR3 gives the full variable domain: DGGITQSPKYLFRKEGQNVTLSCEQNLNHDAMYWYRQDPGQGLRLIYYSQIVNDFQKGDIAEGYSVSREKKESFPLTVTSAQKNPTAFYLCASSTRLAGAEQYFGPGTRLTVT.

This clone was detected a few times. The chain employs TRBV10-3 and TRBJ2-7; D gene ambiguous. The CDR3 consists of 13 residues. V lost 0 bases and J 5 bases, leaving 8 bases between the germline ends. Germline V lookup: CDR1 ENHRY, CDR2 SYGVKD. For the CDR3, the DNA is TGTGCCATCAGTGAGTCGTTCTTCGACGAGCAGTACTTC. Translated, it gives CAISESFFDEQYF.

The rearrangement joins TRBV6-5 to TRBJ1-2; no clear D gene. This CDR3 has 15 residues. Between the trimmed V and J ends, which lost 2 bases and 2 bases, there was a span of 12 bases. The germline V gene encodes CDR1 MNHEY and CDR2 SVGAGI. CDR3 nucleotide sequence: TGTGCCAGCAGTTACCTACAGCGGTCAAACTATGGCTACACCTTC. Translated, it gives CASSYLQRSNYGYTF.

This clone was recorded a few times. V gene TRBV2 combines with J gene TRBJ2-7, with 7 positions matching TRBD2. J gave up 6 bases and V 1 base, and 9 bases lay outside the gene matches. CDR3 length equals 15 residues. CDR1 is SNHLY, CDR2 FYNNEI, per germline. Here the CDR3 DNA reads TGTGCCAGCAGTGAAGGGGGAGGGTATAAAGGCGAGCAGTACTTC. It encodes CASSEGGGYKGEQYF.

This clone was seen a handful of times. This chain connects TRBV6-5 to TRBJ1-1; TRBD1 matches 11 bases. CDR1 MNHEY and CDR2 SVGAGI come from the germline V gene. Trimming removed 9 bases from V and 7 bases from J; junction bases left unmatched: 13. This CDR3 is 15 amino acids long. The CDR3 sequence: CASLPPGQGVHEAFF. CDR3 nucleotides: TGTGCCAGTCTACCCCCGGGACAGGGGGTCCATGAAGCTTTCTTT.

This clone has a handful of counts. The chain is built from TRBV27 and TRBJ2-1; weak D call: TRBD1 (5 bases). Germline lookup yields CDR1 MNHEY and CDR2 SMNVEV (reference sequence). The V end lost 6 bases, the J end lost 8 bases, and 26 bases lay between the germline ends. The CDR3 length is 17 residues. In nucleotides, the CDR3 is TGTGCCAGCAGCCCGCAGAATCCTCGGACAAAAAACGATGAGCAGTTCTTC. This translates into CASSPQNPRTKNDEQFF.

This chain joins TRBV2 and TRBJ1-1; tentative D call: TRBD1 (5 bases). Germline V gene sequence: CDR1 SNHLY, CDR2 FYNNEI. CDR3 length equals 12 residues. The ends were cut back, 7 bases at V and 5 bases at J, with 11 bases in the middle. CDR3 region: CASNQGRTEAFF. CDR3 coding DNA: TGTGCCAGCAACCAGGGTCGAACTGAAGCTTTCTTT.

V is TRBV27 and J is TRBJ1-3; the D gene is possibly TRBD1 (6 bases). Looked up from germline, CDR1 is MNHEY and CDR2 is SMNVEV (reference sequence). Trimming took off 6 bases at V and 4 bases at J, with 10 bases between the two ends. The CDR3 sequence is 13 residues long. The CDR3 is CASRGQYGNTIYF. The CDR3 nucleotides are TGTGCCAGCAGAGGACAGTACGGAAACACCATATATTTT.

This clone came up a few times. This chain links TRBV14 with TRBJ2-4; D is perhaps TRBD1 (5 bases). The CDR3 loop spans 14 amino acids. The V end lost 0 bases, the J end lost 6 bases, and 9 bases lay between the germline ends. Per the germline V gene, CDR1 is SGHDN and CDR2 is FVKESK. CDR3 sequence reads: CASSQELGLNIQYF. CDR3 sequence (DNA): TGTGCCAGCAGCCAAGAACTGGGGCTAAACATTCAGTACTTC. Supplemented by reference TRBV14 and TRBJ2-4, the full variable domain reads EAGVTQFPSHSVIEKGQTVTLRCDPISGHDNLYWYRRVMGKEIKFLLHFVKESKQDESGMPNNRFLAERTGGTYSTLKVQPAELEDSGVYFCASSQELGLNIQYFGAGTRLSVL.

This clone occurred a few times. This chain joins TRBV2 and TRBJ1-2; D is possibly TRBD1 (5 bases). Trimming left V 6 bases short and J 1 base short, with 15 bases between. The CDR3 sequence is 15 residues long. Looked up from germline, CDR1 is SNHLY and CDR2 is FYNNEI. CDR3 residues: CASRAITGRNYGYTF. CDR3 in DNA: TGTGCCAGCAGAGCCATTACAGGACGTAACTATGGCTACACCTTC.

This clone was counted a few times. The V and J genes are TRBV15 and TRBJ2-1, with 11 bases aligning to TRBD2. The CDR3 contains 16 residues. Losses at the gene ends were 7 bases for V and 5 bases for J; bases not matched to a gene: 10. Germline loops: CDR1 LNHNV, CDR2 YYDKDF (reference sequence). Here the CDR3 reads CATKRIAGGPHNEQFF. CDR3 DNA sequence: TGTGCCACCAAAAGGATAGCGGGAGGGCCCCACAATGAGCAGTTCTTC.

A few counts support this clone. The rearrangement links TRBV19 to TRBJ2-6; 7 nucleotides align to TRBD2. The CDR3 sequence is 17 residues long. Germline V gives CDR1 LNHDA, CDR2 SQIVND (reference sequence). V gave up 6 bases and J gave up 2 bases; unmatched junction bases: 10. The CDR3 DNA reads as TGTGCCAGTAGAGGGGACGGGGGGAGGGCTGGGGCCAACGTCCTGACTTTC. This encodes CASRGDGGRAGANVLTF.

This clone was seen a handful of times. The chain recombines TRBV14 with TRBJ2-2; D call uncertain. This CDR3 comprises 15 residues. V was clipped by 0 bases and J by 1 base, with 6 bases between them. Looked up from germline, CDR1 is SGHDN and CDR2 is FVKESK. The CDR3 spells CASSQELGNTGELFF. The CDR3 DNA is TGTGCCAGCAGCCAAGAGCTCGGGAACACCGGGGAGCTGTTTTTT.

This clone was counted only a few times. The CDR3 DNA sequence: TGTGCCAGCAGCTCGGACACCGGATATGGCTACACCTTC. Translation gives CASSSDTGYGYTF. V and J are TRBV5-4 and TRBJ1-2; possibly TRBD1 for D (5 bases). CDR1 and CDR2 (germline): SGHNT, YYREEE (reference sequence). The V end lost 3 bases, the J end lost 5 bases, and 11 bases lay between the germline ends. This CDR3 comprises 13 residues.

This clone was seen a few times. The chain couples TRBV18 to TRBJ2-1; possibly TRBD2 for D (6 bases). The length of the CDR3 is 15 residues. Germline V lookup: CDR1 KGHSH, CDR2 LQKENI. With 0 bases removed from V and 3 bases from J, the gap between germline ends came to 9 bases. In nucleotides, the CDR3 is TGTGCCAGCTCACCACCGACTAGTTTCTACAATGAGCAGTTCTTC. Translation gives CASSPPTSFYNEQFF.

This clone was found a few times. CDR3 protein: CSVSGHQTGDTEAFF. CDR3 DNA sequence: TGCAGCGTTAGCGGTCATCAGACTGGAGATACTGAAGCTTTCTTT. The chain recombines TRBV29-1 with TRBJ1-1, with D unresolved. The CDR3 is made up of 15 amino acids. The germline CDR1 and CDR2 sequences are SQVTM and ANQGSEA. Trimming shortened V by 5 bases and J by 5 bases, and 21 bases separated the two germline ends.

This chain uses TRBV7-9 with TRBJ2-7, with D unresolved. V gave up 3 bases and J gave up 1 base, with 7 bases separating them. This CDR3 comprises 13 residues. Germline V CDR1 and CDR2: SEHNR, FQNEAQ (reference sequence). CDR3 sequence: CASSLKESYEQYF. The CDR3 DNA reads TGTGCCAGCAGCTTGAAGGAGTCCTACGAGCAGTACTTC.

This sequence joins TRBV27 and TRBJ1-4; D not certain. Deletions cut 2 bases from V and 8 bases from J, with 18 bases between. The germline CDR1 and CDR2 sequences are MNHEY and SMNVEV (reference sequence). The CDR3 has 16 residues. DNA of the CDR3: TGTGCCAGCAGTTTAACCCCCACGGGTTCCGGAGAAAAACTGTTTTTT. This codes for CASSLTPTGSGEKLFF.